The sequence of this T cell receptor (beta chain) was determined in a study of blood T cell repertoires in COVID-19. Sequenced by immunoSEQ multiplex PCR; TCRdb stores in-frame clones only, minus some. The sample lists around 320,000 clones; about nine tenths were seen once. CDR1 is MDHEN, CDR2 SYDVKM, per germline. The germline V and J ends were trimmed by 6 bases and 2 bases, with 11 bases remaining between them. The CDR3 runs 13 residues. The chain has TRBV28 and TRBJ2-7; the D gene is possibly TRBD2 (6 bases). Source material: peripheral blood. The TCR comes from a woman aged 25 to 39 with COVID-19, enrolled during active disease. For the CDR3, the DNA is TGTGCCAGCAGCCTAACGGGGGCCTACGAGCAGTACTTC. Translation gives CASSLTGAYEQYF.